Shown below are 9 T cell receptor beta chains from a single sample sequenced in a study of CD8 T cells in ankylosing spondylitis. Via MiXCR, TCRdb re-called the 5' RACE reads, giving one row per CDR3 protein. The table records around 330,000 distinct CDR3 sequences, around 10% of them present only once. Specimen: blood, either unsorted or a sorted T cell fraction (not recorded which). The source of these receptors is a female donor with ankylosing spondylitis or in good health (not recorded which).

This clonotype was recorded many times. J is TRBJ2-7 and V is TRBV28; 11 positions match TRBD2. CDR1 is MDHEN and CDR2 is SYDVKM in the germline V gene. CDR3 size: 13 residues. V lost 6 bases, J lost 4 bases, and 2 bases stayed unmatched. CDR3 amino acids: CASRTSGKYEQYF. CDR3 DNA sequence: TGTGCCAGCAGGACTAGCGGGAAATACGAGCAGTACTTC.

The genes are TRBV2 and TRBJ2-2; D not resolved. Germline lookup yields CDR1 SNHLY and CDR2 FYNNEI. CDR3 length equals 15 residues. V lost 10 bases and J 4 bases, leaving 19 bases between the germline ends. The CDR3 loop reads CATSEAMGPTGELFF. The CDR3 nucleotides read TGTGCCACCTCTGAGGCCATGGGCCCCACCGGGGAGCTGTTTTTT.

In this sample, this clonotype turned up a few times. This CDR3 reads CASRGGWGTGELFF. The CDR3 DNA follows: TGTGCCAGTCGGGGGGGCTGGGGCACCGGGGAGCTGTTTTTT. The genes are TRBV28 and TRBJ2-2; 8 nucleotides match TRBD2. The CDR3 length is 14 residues. Unmatched junction bases numbered 7, after V lost 9 bases and J lost 4 bases. The germline V gene has CDR1 MDHEN and CDR2 SYDVKM.

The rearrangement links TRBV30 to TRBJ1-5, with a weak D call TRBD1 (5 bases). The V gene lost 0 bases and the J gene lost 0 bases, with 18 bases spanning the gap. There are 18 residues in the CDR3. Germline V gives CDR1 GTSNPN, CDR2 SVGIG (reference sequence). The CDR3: CAWSVFSQGQNSNQPQHF. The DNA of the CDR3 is TGTGCCTGGAGTGTATTTAGCCAGGGCCAAAATAGCAATCAGCCCCAGCATTTT. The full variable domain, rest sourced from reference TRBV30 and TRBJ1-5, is SQTIHQWPATLVQPVGSPLSLECTVEGTSNPNLYWYRQAAGRGLQLLFYSVGIGQISSEVPQNLSASRPQDRQFILSSKKLLLSDSGFYLCAWSVFSQGQNSNQPQHFGDGTRLSIL.

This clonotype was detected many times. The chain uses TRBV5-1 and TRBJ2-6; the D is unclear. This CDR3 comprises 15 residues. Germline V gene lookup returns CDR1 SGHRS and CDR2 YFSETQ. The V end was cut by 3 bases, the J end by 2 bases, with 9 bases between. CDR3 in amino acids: CASSYRTAGANVLTF. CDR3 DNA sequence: TGCGCCAGCAGCTACCGGACGGCTGGGGCCAACGTCCTGACTTTC.

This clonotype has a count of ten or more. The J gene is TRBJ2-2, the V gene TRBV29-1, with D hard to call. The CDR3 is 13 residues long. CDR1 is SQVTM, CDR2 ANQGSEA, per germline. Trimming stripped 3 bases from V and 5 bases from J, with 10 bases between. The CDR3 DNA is TGCAGCGTTGATTTAGATCGAACCGGGGAGCTGTTTTTT. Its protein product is CSVDLDRTGELFF.

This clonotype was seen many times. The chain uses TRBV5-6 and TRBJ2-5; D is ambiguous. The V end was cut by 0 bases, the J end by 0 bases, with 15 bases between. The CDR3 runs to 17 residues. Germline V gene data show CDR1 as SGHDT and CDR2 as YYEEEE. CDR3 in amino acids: CASSLGGVGSYQETQYF. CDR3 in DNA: TGTGCCAGCAGCTTGGGAGGAGTGGGGTCGTACCAAGAGACCCAGTACTTC.

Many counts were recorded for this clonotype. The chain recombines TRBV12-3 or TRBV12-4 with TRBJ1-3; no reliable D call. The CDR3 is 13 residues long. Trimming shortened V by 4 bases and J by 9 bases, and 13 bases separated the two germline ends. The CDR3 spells CASSSSSSVTIYF. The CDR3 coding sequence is TGTGCCAGCAGTTCCTCTTCGAGTGTCACCATATATTTT.

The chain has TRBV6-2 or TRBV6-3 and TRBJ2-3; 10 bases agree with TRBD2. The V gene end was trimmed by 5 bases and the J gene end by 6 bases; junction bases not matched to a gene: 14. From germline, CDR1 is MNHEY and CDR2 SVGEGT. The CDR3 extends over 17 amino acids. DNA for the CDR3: TGTGCCAGCAGTCCAGGACTAGCGGAAGGCTACATGGATACGCAGTATTTT. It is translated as CASSPGLAEGYMDTQYF.